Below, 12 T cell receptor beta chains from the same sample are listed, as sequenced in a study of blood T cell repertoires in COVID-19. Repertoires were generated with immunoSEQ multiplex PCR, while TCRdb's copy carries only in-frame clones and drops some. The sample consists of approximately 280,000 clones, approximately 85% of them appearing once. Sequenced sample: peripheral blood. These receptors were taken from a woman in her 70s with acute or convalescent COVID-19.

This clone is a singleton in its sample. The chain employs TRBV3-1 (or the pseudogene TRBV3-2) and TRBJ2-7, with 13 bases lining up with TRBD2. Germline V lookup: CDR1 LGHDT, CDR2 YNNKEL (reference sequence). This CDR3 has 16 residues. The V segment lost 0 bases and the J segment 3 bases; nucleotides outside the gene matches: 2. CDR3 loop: CASSQERTSGGYEQYF. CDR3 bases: TGTGCCAGCAGCCAAGAGAGGACTAGCGGGGGCTACGAGCAGTACTTC.

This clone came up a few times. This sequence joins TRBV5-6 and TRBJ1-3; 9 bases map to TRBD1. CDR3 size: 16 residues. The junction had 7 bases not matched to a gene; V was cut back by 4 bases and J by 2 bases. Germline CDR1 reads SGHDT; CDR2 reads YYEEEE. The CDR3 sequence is CASSPGTGSPGNTIYF. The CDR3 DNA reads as TGTGCCAGCAGCCCCGGGACAGGGAGTCCTGGAAACACCATATATTTT.

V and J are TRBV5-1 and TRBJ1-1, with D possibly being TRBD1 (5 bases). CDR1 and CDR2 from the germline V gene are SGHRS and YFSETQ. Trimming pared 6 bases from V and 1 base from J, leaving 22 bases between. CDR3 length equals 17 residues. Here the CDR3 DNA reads TGCGCCAGCACCCCCCCGTCGGGGATCGGGGGGAACACTGAAGCTTTCTTT. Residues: CASTPPSGIGGNTEAFF.

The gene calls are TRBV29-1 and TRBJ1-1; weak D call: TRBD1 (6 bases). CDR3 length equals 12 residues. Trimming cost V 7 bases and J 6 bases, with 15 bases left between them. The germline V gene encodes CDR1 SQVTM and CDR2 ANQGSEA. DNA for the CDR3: TGCAGCGCTGGGGCGGGGGGCTCTGAAGCTTTCTTT. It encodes CSAGAGGSEAFF.

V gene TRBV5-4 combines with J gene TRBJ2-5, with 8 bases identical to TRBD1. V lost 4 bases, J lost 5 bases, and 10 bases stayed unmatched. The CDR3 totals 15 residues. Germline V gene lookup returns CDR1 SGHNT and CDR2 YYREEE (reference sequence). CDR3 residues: CASSDHRGWKETQYF. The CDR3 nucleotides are TGTGCCAGCAGCGATCACAGGGGGTGGAAGGAGACCCAGTACTTC.

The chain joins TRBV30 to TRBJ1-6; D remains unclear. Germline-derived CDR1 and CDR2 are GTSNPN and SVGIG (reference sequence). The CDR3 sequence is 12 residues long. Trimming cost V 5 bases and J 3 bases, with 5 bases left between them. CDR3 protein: CAWSSYNSPLHF. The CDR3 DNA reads TGTGCCTGGTCCAGCTATAATTCACCCCTCCACTTT.

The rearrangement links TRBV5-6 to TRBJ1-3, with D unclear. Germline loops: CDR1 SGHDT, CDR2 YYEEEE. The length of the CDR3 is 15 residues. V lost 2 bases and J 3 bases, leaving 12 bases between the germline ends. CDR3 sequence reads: CASSLDPRGGNTIYF. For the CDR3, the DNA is TGTGCCAGCAGCTTAGACCCACGAGGTGGAAACACCATATATTTT.

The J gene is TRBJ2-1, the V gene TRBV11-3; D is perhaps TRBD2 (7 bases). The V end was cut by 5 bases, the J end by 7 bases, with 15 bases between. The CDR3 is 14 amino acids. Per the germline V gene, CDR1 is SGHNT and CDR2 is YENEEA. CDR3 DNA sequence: TGTGCCAGCAGCCCTAGGGGGGGGATTAATGAGCAGTTCTTC. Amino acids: CASSPRGGINEQFF.

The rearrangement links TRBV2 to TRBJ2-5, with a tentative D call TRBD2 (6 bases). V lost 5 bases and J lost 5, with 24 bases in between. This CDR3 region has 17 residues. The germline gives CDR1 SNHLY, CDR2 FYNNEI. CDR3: CASSFQLTSPGAETQYF. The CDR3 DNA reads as TGTGCCAGCAGTTTCCAGCTAACTAGCCCCGGCGCTGAGACCCAGTACTTC.

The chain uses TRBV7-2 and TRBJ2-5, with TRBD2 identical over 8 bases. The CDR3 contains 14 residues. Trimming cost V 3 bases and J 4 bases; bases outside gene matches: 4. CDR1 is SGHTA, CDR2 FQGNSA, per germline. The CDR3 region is CASSFGGGLETQYF. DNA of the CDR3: TGTGCCAGCAGCTTTGGCGGGGGGTTAGAGACCCAGTACTTC.

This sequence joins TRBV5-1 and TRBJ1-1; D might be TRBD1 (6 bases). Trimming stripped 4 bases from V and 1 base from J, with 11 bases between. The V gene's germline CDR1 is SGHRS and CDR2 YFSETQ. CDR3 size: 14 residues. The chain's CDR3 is CASSAIQGNTEAFF. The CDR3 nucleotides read TGCGCCAGCAGCGCAATACAGGGGAACACTGAAGCTTTCTTT.

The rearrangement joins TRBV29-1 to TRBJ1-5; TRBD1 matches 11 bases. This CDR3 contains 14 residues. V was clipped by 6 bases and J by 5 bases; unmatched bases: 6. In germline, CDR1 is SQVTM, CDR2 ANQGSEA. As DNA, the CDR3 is TGCAGCGTCCGGACAGGGGGCTCGGATCAGCCCCAGCATTTT. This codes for CSVRTGGSDQPQHF.